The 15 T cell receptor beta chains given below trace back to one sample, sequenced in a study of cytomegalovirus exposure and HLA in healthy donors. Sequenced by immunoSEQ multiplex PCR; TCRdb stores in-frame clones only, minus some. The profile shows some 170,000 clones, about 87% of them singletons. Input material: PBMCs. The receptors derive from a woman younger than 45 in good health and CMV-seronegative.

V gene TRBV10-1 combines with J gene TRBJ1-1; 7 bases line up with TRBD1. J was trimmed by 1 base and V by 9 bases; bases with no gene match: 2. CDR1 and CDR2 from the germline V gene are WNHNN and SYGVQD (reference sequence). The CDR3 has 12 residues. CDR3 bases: TGCGCCAGACGGACAGGGAACACTGAAGCTTTCTTT. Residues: CARRTGNTEAFF.

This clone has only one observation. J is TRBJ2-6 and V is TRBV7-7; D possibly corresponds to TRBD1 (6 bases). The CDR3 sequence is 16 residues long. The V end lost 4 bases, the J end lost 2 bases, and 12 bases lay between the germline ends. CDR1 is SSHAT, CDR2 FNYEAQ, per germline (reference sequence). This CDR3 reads CASSSQPGAGANVLTF. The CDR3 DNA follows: TGTGCCAGCAGCTCACAGCCAGGGGCTGGGGCCAACGTCCTGACTTTC.

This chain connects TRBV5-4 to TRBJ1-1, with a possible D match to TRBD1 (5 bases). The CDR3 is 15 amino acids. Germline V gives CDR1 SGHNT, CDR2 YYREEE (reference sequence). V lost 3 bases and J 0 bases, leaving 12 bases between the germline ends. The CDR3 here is CASSWAGNLNTEAFF. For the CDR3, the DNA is TGTGCCAGCAGCTGGGCAGGGAACCTGAACACTGAAGCTTTCTTT.

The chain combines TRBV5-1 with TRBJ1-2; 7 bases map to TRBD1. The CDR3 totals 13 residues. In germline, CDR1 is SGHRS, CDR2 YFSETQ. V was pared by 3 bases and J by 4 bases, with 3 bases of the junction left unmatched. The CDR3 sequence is CASSSRDSYGYTF. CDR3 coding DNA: TGCGCCAGCAGCTCCCGGGACAGCTATGGCTACACCTTC.

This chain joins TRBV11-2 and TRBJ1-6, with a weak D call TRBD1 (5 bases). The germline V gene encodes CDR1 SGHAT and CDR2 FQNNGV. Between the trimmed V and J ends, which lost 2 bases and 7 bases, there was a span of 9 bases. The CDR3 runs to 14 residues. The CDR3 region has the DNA TGTGCCAGCAGCTTAAGGGGATCAAATTCACCCCTCCACTTT. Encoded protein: CASSLRGSNSPLHF.

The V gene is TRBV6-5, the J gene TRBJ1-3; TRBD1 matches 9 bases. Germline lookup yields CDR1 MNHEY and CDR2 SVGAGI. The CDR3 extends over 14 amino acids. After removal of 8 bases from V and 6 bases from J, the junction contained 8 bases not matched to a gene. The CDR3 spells CASRTGGFENTIYF. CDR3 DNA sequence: TGTGCCAGCCGAACAGGGGGCTTCGAAAACACCATATATTTT.

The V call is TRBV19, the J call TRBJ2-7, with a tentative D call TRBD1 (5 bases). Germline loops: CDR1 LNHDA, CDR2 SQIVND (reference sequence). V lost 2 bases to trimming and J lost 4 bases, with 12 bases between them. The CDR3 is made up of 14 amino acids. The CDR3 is CASSINRTPYEQYF. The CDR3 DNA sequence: TGTGCCAGTAGTATAAACAGGACACCTTACGAGCAGTACTTC.

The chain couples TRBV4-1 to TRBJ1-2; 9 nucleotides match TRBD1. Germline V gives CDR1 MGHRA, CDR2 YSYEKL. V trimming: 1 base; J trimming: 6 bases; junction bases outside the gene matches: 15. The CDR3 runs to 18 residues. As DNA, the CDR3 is TGCGCCAGCAGCCAAGTTTTGGGTCTGGACAGGGGAGTGAATGGCTACACCTTC. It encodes CASSQVLGLDRGVNGYTF.

The CDR3 DNA follows: TGTGCCAGCAGCTTCGAGGGGGCCCCTGACTATGGCTACACCTTC. It yields the protein CASSFEGAPDYGYTF. The chain carries TRBV13 and TRBJ1-2; 7 bases are shared with TRBD1. The CDR3 is made up of 15 amino acids. The junction had 7 bases not matched to a gene; V was cut back by 3 bases and J by 3 bases. Looked up from germline, CDR1 is PRHDT and CDR2 is FYEKMQ (reference sequence).

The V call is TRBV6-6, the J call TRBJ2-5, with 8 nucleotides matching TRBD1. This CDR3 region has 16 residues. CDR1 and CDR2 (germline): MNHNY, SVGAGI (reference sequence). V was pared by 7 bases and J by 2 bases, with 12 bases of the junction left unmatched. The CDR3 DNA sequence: TGTGCCAGCAATACCCCGGACAGGGACTTACAAGAGACCCAGTACTTC. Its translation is CASNTPDRDLQETQYF.

Here the CDR3 reads CASRGLSSAETQYF. CDR3 nucleotides: TGTGCCAGCAGAGGACTCTCCTCGGCGGAGACCCAGTACTTC. V is TRBV6-1 and J is TRBJ2-5; possible D gene TRBD2, 5 bases. Per germline, CDR1 MNHNS and CDR2 SASEGT. The CDR3 runs to 14 residues. V gave up 6 bases and J gave up 5 bases, with 16 bases separating them.

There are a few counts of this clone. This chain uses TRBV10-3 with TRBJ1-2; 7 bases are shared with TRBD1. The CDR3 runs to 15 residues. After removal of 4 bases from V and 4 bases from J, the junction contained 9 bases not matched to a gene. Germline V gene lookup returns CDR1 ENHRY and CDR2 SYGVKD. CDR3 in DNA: TGTGCCATCAGTGGAGACAGGGAAGGGTCCTATGGCTACACCTTC. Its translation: CAISGDREGSYGYTF.

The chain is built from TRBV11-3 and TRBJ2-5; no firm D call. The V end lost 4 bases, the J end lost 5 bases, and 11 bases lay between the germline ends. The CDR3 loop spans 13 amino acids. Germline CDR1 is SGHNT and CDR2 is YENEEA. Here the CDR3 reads CASSSRKYETQYF. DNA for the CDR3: TGTGCCAGCAGCTCGCGAAAGTACGAGACCCAGTACTTC. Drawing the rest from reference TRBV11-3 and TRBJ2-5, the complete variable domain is EAGVVQSPRYKIIEKKQPVAFWCNPISGHNTLYWYLQNLGQGPELLIRYENEEAVDDSQLPKDRFSAERLKGVDSTLKIQPAELGDSAVYLCASSSRKYETQYFGPGTRLLVL.

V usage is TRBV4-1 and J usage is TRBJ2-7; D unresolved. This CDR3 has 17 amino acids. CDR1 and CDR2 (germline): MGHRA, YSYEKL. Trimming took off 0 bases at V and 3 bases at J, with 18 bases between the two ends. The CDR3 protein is CASSQDLWSGENYEQYF. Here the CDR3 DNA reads TGCGCCAGCAGCCAAGACTTGTGGTCAGGCGAAAACTACGAGCAGTACTTC.

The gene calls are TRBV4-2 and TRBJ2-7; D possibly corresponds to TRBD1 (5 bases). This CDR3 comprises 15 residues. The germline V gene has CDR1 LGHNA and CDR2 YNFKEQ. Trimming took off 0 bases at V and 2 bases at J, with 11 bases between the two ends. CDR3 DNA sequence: TGTGCCAGCAGCCAAGAGTTCAGGGTACCCTACGAGCAGTACTTC. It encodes CASSQEFRVPYEQYF.